This TCR beta chain was sequenced in a study of monozygotic twins with inflammatory bowel disease. Overall study results and limits: Data gave no support to a single strong signal or clonotype associated with IBD. Fewer clonotypes were shared with others by IBD patients than by healthy twins, especially with disease activity. Twins with IBD were found to have lower TCRbeta diversity (inverse Simpson) than healthy co-twins. Among the T cells, different subtypes could not be distinguished.

About this clonotype itself: Antigen: not known.

TCRdb reprocessed the 5' RACE reads, with one entry per CDR3 protein and no DNA. The sample shows about 110,000 distinct CDR3 sequences, and 9.5% to 15% sits with its ten largest clones. Sequencing input: blood. This clonotype was obtained from a human donor with ulcerative colitis or Crohn's disease, or a healthy co-twin of an affected twin (not recorded which).

The CDR3: CATSSGSRGEQFF. This chain uses TRBV24-1 with TRBJ2-1; TCRdb picks TRBD2, but there is no DNA to check that call. The CDR3 has 13 amino acids. Germline assignment: CDR1 KGHDR and CDR2 SFDVKD.